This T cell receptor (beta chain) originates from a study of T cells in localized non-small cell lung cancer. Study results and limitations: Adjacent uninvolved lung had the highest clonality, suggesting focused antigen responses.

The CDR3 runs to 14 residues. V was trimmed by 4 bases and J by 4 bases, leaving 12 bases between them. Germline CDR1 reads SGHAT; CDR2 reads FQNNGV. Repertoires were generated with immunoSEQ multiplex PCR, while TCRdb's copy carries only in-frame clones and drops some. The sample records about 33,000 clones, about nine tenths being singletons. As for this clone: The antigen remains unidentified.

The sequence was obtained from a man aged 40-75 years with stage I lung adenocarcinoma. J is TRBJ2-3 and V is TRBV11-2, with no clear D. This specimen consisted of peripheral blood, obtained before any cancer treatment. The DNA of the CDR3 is TGTGCCAGCAGCTCTACCATTCGATCAGATACGCAGTATTTT. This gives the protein CASSSTIRSDTQYF.